This record covers a single T cell receptor (beta chain). Its antigen is still unknown. The source of the sample is a study of T cell responses to AZD1222 COVID-19 vaccine. Study conclusions and caveats: Spike-specific TCR breadth and depth both grew after two AZD1222 doses. At baseline, seropositivity was found in only a handful of AZD1222 recipients. Researchers took repertoire samples only after the peak T cell response had come. Clonal diversity was possibly underestimated, and the donors were mostly white British, with more females.

Germline V CDR1 and CDR2: SGHTA, FQGNSA. The CDR3 sequence is 15 residues long. V shed 6 bases, J shed 0 bases, and the junction held 5 bases outside the gene matches. Sequencing used immunoSEQ multiplex PCR; TCRdb keeps in-frame clones, though not all of them. The sample lists some 150,000 clones, 88% occurring once. The V call is TRBV7-2, the J call TRBJ1-5, with TRBD1 matching over 7 bases. Sequenced here: peripheral blood, sampled 28 days after the second dose of the MenACWY control vaccine. The origin of this receptor is an adult who received the MenACWY meningococcal vaccine as a control. In DNA form, the CDR3 reads TGTGCCAGCAGGCCAGGGGGAAATAGCAATCAGCCCCAGCATTTT. Translated: CASRPGGNSNQPQHF. Using reference TRBV7-2 and TRBJ1-5 for the parts outside the CDR3, the full variable domain is GAGVSQSPSNKVTEKGKDVELRCDPISGHTALYWYRQSLGQGLEFLIYFQGNSAPDKSGLPSDRFSAERTGGSVSTLTIQRTQQEDSAVYLCASRPGGNSNQPQHFGDGTRLSIL.